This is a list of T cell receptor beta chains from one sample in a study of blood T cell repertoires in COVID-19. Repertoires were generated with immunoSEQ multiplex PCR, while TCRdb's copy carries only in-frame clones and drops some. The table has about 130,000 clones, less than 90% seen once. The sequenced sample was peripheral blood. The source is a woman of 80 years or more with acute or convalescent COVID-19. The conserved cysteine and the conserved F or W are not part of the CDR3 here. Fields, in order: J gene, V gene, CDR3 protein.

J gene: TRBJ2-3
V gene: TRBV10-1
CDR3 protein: ASSESTQAGGYKQFSTDTQY

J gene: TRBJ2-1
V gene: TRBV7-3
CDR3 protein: ASSPTGGGRNEQF

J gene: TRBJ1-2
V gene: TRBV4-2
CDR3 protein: ASSEDRDLGYT

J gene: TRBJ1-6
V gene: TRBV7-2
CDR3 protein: ASSPNGGRSPLH

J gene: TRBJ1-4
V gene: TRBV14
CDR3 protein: ASSQLQGLEEKLF

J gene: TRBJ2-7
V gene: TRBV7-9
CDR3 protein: ASSLTRNEQY

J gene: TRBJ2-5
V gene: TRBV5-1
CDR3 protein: ASSHSREGETQY

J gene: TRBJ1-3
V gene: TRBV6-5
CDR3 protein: ASSYSVFSGNTIY

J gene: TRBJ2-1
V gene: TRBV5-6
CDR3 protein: ASSSRGGGYNEQF

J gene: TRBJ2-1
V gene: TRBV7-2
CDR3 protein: ATTAGGSSYNEQF

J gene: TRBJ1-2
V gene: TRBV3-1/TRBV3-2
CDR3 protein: ASSQDLEAGSYGYT

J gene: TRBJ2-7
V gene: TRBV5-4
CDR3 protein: ASRSSRASSYEQY

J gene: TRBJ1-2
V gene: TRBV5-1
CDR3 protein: ASSLPGLIYGYT

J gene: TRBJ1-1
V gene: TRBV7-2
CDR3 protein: ASSPRRGDTEAF

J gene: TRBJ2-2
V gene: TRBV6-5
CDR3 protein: ASSSQGATTGELF

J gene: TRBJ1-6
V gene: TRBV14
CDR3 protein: ASRQQGLANSPLH

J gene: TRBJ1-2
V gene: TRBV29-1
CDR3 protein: SVLGGRYGYT

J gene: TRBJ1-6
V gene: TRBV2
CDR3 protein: ASSAGARTSPLH

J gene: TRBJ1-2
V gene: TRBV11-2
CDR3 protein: ASSNQGASGYT

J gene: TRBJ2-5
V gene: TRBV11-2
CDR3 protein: ASSPTAGGWGETQY

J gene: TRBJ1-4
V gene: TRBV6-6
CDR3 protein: ASSRFQYGGTNEKLF

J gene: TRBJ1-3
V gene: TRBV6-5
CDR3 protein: ASSYDATKGNTIY

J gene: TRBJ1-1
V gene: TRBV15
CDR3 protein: ATSRDPVWRRNTEAF

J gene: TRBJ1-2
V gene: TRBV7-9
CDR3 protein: ASSRGVNYGYT

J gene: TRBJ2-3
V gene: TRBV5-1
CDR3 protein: ASSLERGTQY

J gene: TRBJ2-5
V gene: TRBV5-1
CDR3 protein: ASSEQRAGVQETQY

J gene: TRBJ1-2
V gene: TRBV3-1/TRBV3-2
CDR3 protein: ASSREGGYT

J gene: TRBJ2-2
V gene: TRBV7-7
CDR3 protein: ASSFDRNTGELF

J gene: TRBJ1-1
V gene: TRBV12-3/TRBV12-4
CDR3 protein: ASSFWGDTEAF

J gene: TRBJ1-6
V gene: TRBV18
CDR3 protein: ASSPISGQENSPLH

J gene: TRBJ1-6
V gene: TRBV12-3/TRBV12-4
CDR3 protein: ASSFVNSPLH

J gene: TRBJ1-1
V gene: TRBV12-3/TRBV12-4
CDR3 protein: ASSWTGGPEAF

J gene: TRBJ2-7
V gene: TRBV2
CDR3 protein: ASSSLGQTYEQY

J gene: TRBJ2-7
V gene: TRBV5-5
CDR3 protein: ASNKGDLLSYEQY

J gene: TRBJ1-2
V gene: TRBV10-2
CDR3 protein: ASSEKGYGYT

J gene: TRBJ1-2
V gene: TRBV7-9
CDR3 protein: ASSTGDSNYGYT

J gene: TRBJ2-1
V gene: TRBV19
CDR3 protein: ASSIIESSYNEQF

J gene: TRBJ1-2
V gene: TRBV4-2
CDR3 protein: ASSQDGTGGYGYT

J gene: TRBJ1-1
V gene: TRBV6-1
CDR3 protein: ASSKGQRGAEAF

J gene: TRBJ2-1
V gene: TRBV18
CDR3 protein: ASSPGQGYSYNEQF

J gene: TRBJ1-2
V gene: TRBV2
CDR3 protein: ASSEAQGASGYT

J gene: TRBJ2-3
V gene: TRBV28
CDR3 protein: ASSSLQGSTDTQY

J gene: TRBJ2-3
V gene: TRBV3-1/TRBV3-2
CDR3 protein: ASSQAQGGFTDTQY

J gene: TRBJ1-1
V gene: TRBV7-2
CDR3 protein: ASSLRPKGSEAF

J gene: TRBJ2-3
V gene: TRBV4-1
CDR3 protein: ASSQLGLAGGRSFTDTQY

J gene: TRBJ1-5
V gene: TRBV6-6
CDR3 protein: ASSPHIGQGRDQPQH

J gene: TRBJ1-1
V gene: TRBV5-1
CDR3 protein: ASSLTGSNTEAF

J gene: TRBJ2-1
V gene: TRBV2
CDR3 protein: ASSPRLAGGNEQF

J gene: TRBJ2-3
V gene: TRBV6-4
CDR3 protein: ASSNRGDTQY